These 5 T cell receptor beta chains originate from one sample sequenced in a study of identical twins. TCRdb independently ran MiXCR on the 5' RACE reads; one entry per CDR3 protein. Among about 530,000 distinct CDR3 sequences listed, around 15% were seen once. The data were also submitted as part of a second study, on yellow fever vaccine responses in identical twins.

Sequenced input: CD4+ T cells sorted from blood. The receptors were gathered from a woman aged 18-29 years in good health.

This clonotype came up a few times. This chain links TRBV20-1 with TRBJ2-3; weak D call: TRBD1 (5 bases). Trimming stripped 4 bases from V and 0 bases from J, with 11 bases between. Germline CDR1 and CDR2: DFQATT and SNEGSKA (reference sequence). This CDR3 has 14 amino acids. The chain's CDR3 is CSATPGWSTDTQYF. The CDR3 DNA reads as TGCAGTGCTACGCCAGGGTGGAGCACAGATACGCAGTATTTT.

The chain recombines TRBV12-5 with TRBJ2-2; 9 positions agree with TRBD1. Looked up from germline, CDR1 is LGHNT and CDR2 is FRNRAP. The CDR3 spans 14 residues. The trim removed 7 bases at V and 3 bases at J, leaving 3 bases unmatched. This CDR3 reads CASAWTGDTGELFF. In DNA form, the CDR3 reads TGTGCTAGTGCATGGACAGGGGACACCGGGGAGCTGTTTTTT.

The chain combines TRBV24-1 with TRBJ1-2; D is unresolved. The germline V gene has CDR1 KGHDR and CDR2 SFDVKD. V gave up 2 bases and J gave up 6 bases, with 15 bases separating them. The CDR3 has 15 amino acids. The CDR3: CATSDSQLPIHGYTF. In DNA, the CDR3 is TGTGCCACCAGTGATTCCCAGCTCCCAATACATGGCTACACCTTC.

This clonotype has more than one count but fewer than ten. J is TRBJ1-1 and V is TRBV12-3 or TRBV12-4; D remains unclear. The CDR3 sequence is 12 residues long. Trimming shortened V by 1 base and J by 9 bases, and 9 bases separated the two germline ends. The CDR3 is CASSLGGRKAFF. The CDR3 DNA follows: TGTGCCAGCAGTTTAGGTGGCCGAAAAGCTTTCTTT.

The chain employs TRBV11-3 and TRBJ2-1, with 7 positions matching TRBD2. The germline CDR1 and CDR2 sequences are SGHNT and YENEEA. V dropped 1 base and J dropped 12; count of bases not matched to a gene: 6. The CDR3 has 13 amino acids. The chain's CDR3 is CASSLVAGGGQFF. In nucleotides, the CDR3 is TGTGCCAGCAGCTTAGTAGCGGGTGGTGGGCAGTTCTTC.